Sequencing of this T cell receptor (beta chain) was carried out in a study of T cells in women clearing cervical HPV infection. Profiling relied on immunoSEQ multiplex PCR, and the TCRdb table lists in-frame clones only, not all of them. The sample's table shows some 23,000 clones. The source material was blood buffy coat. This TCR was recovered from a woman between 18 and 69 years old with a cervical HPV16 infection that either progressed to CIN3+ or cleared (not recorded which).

The DNA read from the CDR3 is TGTGCCATCAGTTGGACTAGCAGAACAGATACC. Its protein is CAISWTSRTDT. The whole CDR3 is CAISWTSRTDTYTF. The chain joins TRBV10-3 to TRBJ1-2; D gene uncertain. The read gets to within 3 residues of the CDR3 end, and the germline J gene fills in the rest. Looked up from germline, CDR1 is ENHRY and CDR2 is SYGVKD. The CDR3 sequence is 14 residues long.